Each of the 23 T cell receptor beta chains below was sequenced from the same sample in a study of beta chain features in type 1 diabetes. The investigators reverse transcribed all of the isolated RNA, so they sequenced expressed TCRB transcripts. Profiling relied on immunoSEQ multiplex PCR, and the TCRdb table lists in-frame clones only, not all of them. The sample lists 300,000 to 350,000 clones, 15% to 20% occurring once. The sequencing input was naive CD4+ T cells from blood. These receptor sequences come from a woman younger than 30 in good health.

In this sample, this clone turned up a few times. Distinct nucleotide sequences in the sample also encode this CDR3. The gene calls are TRBV2 and TRBJ2-1; D remains unclear. Germline-derived CDR1 and CDR2 are SNHLY and FYNNEI. This CDR3 is 12 amino acids long. Deletions cut 4 bases from V and 3 bases from J, with 4 bases between. The CDR3 DNA is TGTGCCAGCAGTGGAGGCTACAATGAGCAGTTCTTC. It is translated as CASSGGYNEQFF.

The chain links TRBV5-1 to TRBJ1-6; 7 nucleotides align to TRBD1. The germline V gene encodes CDR1 SGHRS and CDR2 YFSETQ. This CDR3 is built from 15 residues. V lost 4 bases and J lost 10; bases outside the gene matches: 11. CDR3: CASSPEQGTHSPLHF. CDR3 DNA: TGCGCCAGCAGCCCAGAACAGGGGACCCACTCACCCCTCCACTTT.

This clone was detected a few times. The rearrangement uses TRBV7-2 and TRBJ2-5; 7 nucleotides line up with TRBD2. The CDR3 runs to 13 residues. V lost 2 bases to trimming and J lost 4 bases; unmatched junction nucleotides: 1. CDR1 is SGHTA, CDR2 FQGNSA, per germline. DNA for the CDR3: TGTGCCAGCAGCTTATCGGGGGGAGAGACCCAGTACTTC. Translation: CASSLSGGETQYF.

This clone has a handful of counts. The V gene is TRBV5-6, the J gene TRBJ2-3, with 7 bases fitting TRBD2. Germline trimming cut 3 bases from V and 4 bases from J; bases unmatched to any gene: 2. Germline lookup yields CDR1 SGHDT and CDR2 YYEEEE. This CDR3 has 13 residues. CDR3 protein: CASSWEGADTQYF. Written as DNA, the CDR3 is TGTGCCAGCAGCTGGGAGGGCGCAGATACGCAGTATTTT.

To note about this clone: The sample contains more than one DNA sequence encoding this CDR3. This chain uses TRBV30 with TRBJ2-3, with 8 bases matching TRBD1. Per germline, CDR1 GTSNPN and CDR2 SVGIG (reference sequence). The J segment lost 3 bases and the V segment lost 5 bases, leaving 4 bases of the junction unmatched. The CDR3 runs 13 residues. This chain's CDR3 is CAWGTGLTDTQYF. CDR3 in DNA: TGTGCCTGGGGGACAGGACTAACAGATACGCAGTATTTT.

This rearrangement joins TRBV30 to TRBJ1-5, with TRBD1 matching 7 bases. The CDR3 runs 13 residues. Trimming removed 5 bases from V and 2 bases from J; junction bases left unmatched: 3. CDR1 and CDR2 (germline): GTSNPN, SVGIG (reference sequence). CDR3 region: CAWEGTGNQPQHF. The CDR3 DNA reads TGTGCCTGGGAGGGGACAGGCAATCAGCCCCAGCATTTT.

The J gene is TRBJ1-1, the V gene TRBV7-9; D gene uncertain. The CDR3 totals 13 residues. V gave up 5 bases and J gave up 0 bases, with 7 bases separating them. CDR1 is SEHNR and CDR2 is FQNEAQ in the germline V gene (reference sequence). The CDR3 loop is CASSPFMNTEAFF. CDR3 bases: TGTGCCAGCAGCCCCTTTATGAACACTGAAGCTTTCTTT.

This chain links TRBV5-4 with TRBJ2-7; 12 positions match TRBD2. With 4 bases clipped from V and 7 bases from J, the junction kept 9 bases outside the gene matches. The germline V gene encodes CDR1 SGHNT and CDR2 YYREEE (reference sequence). The CDR3 totals 15 residues. The CDR3 loop reads CASSLRLAGAEEQYF. CDR3 DNA sequence: TGTGCCAGCAGCCTAAGACTAGCGGGAGCGGAGGAGCAGTACTTC.

The chain recombines TRBV5-4 with TRBJ2-7, with TRBD2 identical over 9 bases. This CDR3 has 14 amino acids. The germline CDR1 and CDR2 sequences are SGHNT and YYREEE (reference sequence). The V and J ends lost 0 bases and 6 bases, in that order; junction bases with no gene match: 4. CDR3 residues: CASSLDAGGGEQYF. The CDR3 nucleotides read TGTGCCAGCAGCTTGGACGCGGGAGGGGGCGAGCAGTACTTC.

V and J are TRBV18 and TRBJ2-1, with unresolved D. Germline V gene sequence: CDR1 KGHSH, CDR2 LQKENI. Trimming pared 0 bases from V and 8 bases from J, leaving 14 bases between. The CDR3 contains 15 residues. The chain's CDR3 is CASSPPTRASDEQFF. The CDR3 DNA reads as TGTGCCAGCTCACCACCTACCAGAGCGAGCGATGAGCAGTTCTTC.

For the CDR3, the DNA is TGCGCCAGCAGCCAGAAGACAGAAGCCTACGAGCAGTACTTC. The encoded protein is CASSQKTEAYEQYF. J is TRBJ2-7 and V is TRBV4-1; perhaps TRBD1 as D (5 bases). The CDR3 is made up of 14 amino acids. Looked up from germline, CDR1 is MGHRA and CDR2 is YSYEKL. The V end was cut by 3 bases, the J end by 2 bases, with 11 bases between.

To note about this clone: Other DNA sequences in this sample translate to the same CDR3. The chain employs TRBV18 and TRBJ2-4, with TRBD2 as a possible D gene (6 bases). V was pared by 3 bases and J by 0 bases, with 9 bases between. CDR3 length equals 15 residues. Germline lookup yields CDR1 KGHSH and CDR2 LQKENI. CDR3 DNA sequence: TGTGCCAGCTCACCGGCGGGACTAGCCAAAAACATTCAGTACTTC. Amino acids: CASSPAGLAKNIQYF.

The chain recombines TRBV5-1 with TRBJ1-2; 7 bases fit TRBD1. Germline values: CDR1 SGHRS, CDR2 YFSETQ. The CDR3 contains 16 residues. Trimming took 2 bases from V and 4 from J; bases not matched to a gene: 11. The CDR3 loop reads CASSFGHNRGIYGYTF. CDR3 nucleotides: TGCGCCAGCAGCTTCGGGCATAACAGGGGTATCTATGGCTACACCTTC.

This chain links TRBV7-9 with TRBJ2-7; TRBD1 matches 7 bases. Germline CDR1 and CDR2: SEHNR and FQNEAQ (reference sequence). The CDR3 is made up of 16 amino acids. J lost 5 bases, V lost 5 bases, and 15 bases had no gene match. The CDR3 sequence: CASSPRPPQGTHEQYF. The CDR3 DNA reads TGTGCCAGCAGCCCGAGACCTCCACAGGGGACCCACGAGCAGTACTTC. Looking up the rest from reference TRBV7-9 and TRBJ2-7 gives the full variable domain: DTGVSQNPRHKITKRGQNVTFRCDPISEHNRLYWYRQTLGQGPEFLTYFQNEAQLEKSRLLSDRFSAERPKGSFSTLEIQRTEQGDSAMYLCASSPRPPQGTHEQYFGPGTRLTVT.

Notes on this clone: The same CDR3 can be traced to other DNA sequences in this sample. CDR3 coding DNA: TGCGCCAGCAGCTTGGAAAGGGGGAGCGAGCAGTACTTC. Translating gives CASSLERGSEQYF. The gene calls are TRBV5-1 and TRBJ2-7; weak D call: TRBD1 (6 bases). Germline V gives CDR1 SGHRS, CDR2 YFSETQ. The CDR3 length is 13 residues. V was shortened by 0 bases and J by 6 bases, with 10 bases between the two germline ends.

This clone showed up just a few times. The genes are TRBV7-8 and TRBJ1-5; D might be TRBD1 (6 bases). CDR3 size: 15 residues. The germline V gene encodes CDR1 SGHVS and CDR2 FQNEAQ. The V gene lost 2 bases and the J gene lost 2 bases, with 10 bases spanning the gap. The chain's CDR3 is CASSLLQGGNQPQHF. CDR3 DNA sequence: TGTGCCAGCAGCTTATTACAGGGAGGCAATCAGCCCCAGCATTTT.

This clone was seen only a few times. V is TRBV7-2 and J is TRBJ2-3; TRBD2 matches 10 bases. This CDR3 contains 15 residues. The trim removed 1 base at V and 8 bases at J, leaving 6 bases unmatched. Germline CDR1 reads SGHTA; CDR2 reads FQGNSA. The CDR3 DNA follows: TGTGCCAGCAGCTTAGATAGCGGGGGGCGGGGTACGCAGTATTTT. Translating it yields CASSLDSGGRGTQYF.

This clone occurred a few times. The gene calls are TRBV11-3 and TRBJ2-1; D is perhaps TRBD2 (6 bases). V was cut by 1 base and J by 4 bases, with 11 bases left in between. The CDR3 covers 15 residues. Germline lookup yields CDR1 SGHNT and CDR2 YENEEA. The CDR3 DNA follows: TGTGCCAGCAGCTTAGGGGGAGGACTTTACAATGAGCAGTTCTTC. It codes for CASSLGGGLYNEQFF.

There are a few counts of this clone. The chain links TRBV4-2 to TRBJ2-4; D is uncertain. V dropped 2 bases and J dropped 0 bases, with 5 bases sitting between them. Germline loops: CDR1 LGHNA, CDR2 YNFKEQ. CDR3 length: 14 residues. CDR3 protein: CASSQPLAKNIQYF. CDR3 bases: TGTGCCAGCAGCCAACCCTTAGCCAAAAACATTCAGTACTTC.

V usage is TRBV29-1 and J usage is TRBJ1-1; no definite D call. Trimming left V 6 bases short and J 4 bases short, with 12 bases between. Germline V gives CDR1 SQVTM, CDR2 ANQGSEA. The CDR3 length is 12 residues. The CDR3 sequence: CSVNYDFTEAFF. CDR3 DNA: TGCAGCGTCAATTACGACTTCACTGAAGCTTTCTTT.

This clone has a handful of counts. This sequence joins TRBV15 and TRBJ1-4; D is undetermined. CDR3 length: 14 residues. In germline, CDR1 is LNHNV, CDR2 YYDKDF (reference sequence). V dropped 1 base and J dropped 7 bases, with 10 bases sitting between them. This chain's CDR3 is CATSRVGVVEKLFF. In nucleotides, the CDR3 is TGTGCCACCAGCAGAGTCGGGGTTGTTGAAAAACTGTTTTTT.

The chain uses TRBV30 and TRBJ1-1; D is unclear. With 0 bases removed from V and 0 bases from J, the gap between germline ends came to 11 bases. Germline CDR1 is GTSNPN and CDR2 is SVGIG (reference sequence). The CDR3 loop spans 15 amino acids. The CDR3, as DNA: TGTGCCTGGAGTGTACCAGGCCCCGTGAACACTGAAGCTTTCTTT. Encoded protein: CAWSVPGPVNTEAFF. Full variable domain (missing parts from reference TRBV30 and TRBJ1-1): SQTIHQWPATLVQPVGSPLSLECTVEGTSNPNLYWYRQAAGRGLQLLFYSVGIGQISSEVPQNLSASRPQDRQFILSSKKLLLSDSGFYLCAWSVPGPVNTEAFFGQGTRLTVV.

This chain connects TRBV19 to TRBJ1-5; TRBD1 aligns across 9 bases. The CDR3 is 14 residues long. Germline CDR1 reads LNHDA; CDR2 reads SQIVND (reference sequence). The junction had 8 bases not matched to a gene; V was cut back by 8 bases and J by 6 bases. CDR3 coding DNA: TGTGCCAGTGCCGGGACAGGGAGGACTCAGCCCCAGCATTTT. Amino acids: CASAGTGRTQPQHF.